This T cell receptor (beta chain) was sequenced in a study of blood T cell repertoires in COVID-19. Overall study context: COVID-19 samples from acute and convalescent phases originated in the United States, Italy and Spain.

Unmatched junction bases numbered 3, after V lost 3 bases and J lost 4 bases. This CDR3 has 17 residues. Germline loops: CDR1 SGHTS, CDR2 YDEGEE. Original analysis: For nucleated cells, counts were estimated from reference gene primer amplification. Clones were sequenced by immunoSEQ multiplex PCR, and TCRdb holds only the in-frame ones, with some missing. The V and J calls and clone size are taken from that table; D and trimming were inferred from the DNA. Of tens of thousands of clones in the sample, about 88% were seen once. Material: peripheral blood. V usage is TRBV5-8 and J usage is TRBJ2-2; 16 bases agree with TRBD2. The TCR sequence derives from a human donor in a cohort sampled during active COVID-19. CDR3 in amino acids: CASSSGLAGGSTGELFF. The CDR3 nucleotides read TGTGCCAGCAGCTCGGGACTAGCGGGAGGGAGCACCGGGGAGCTGTTTTTT. The full variable domain, completed using reference TRBV5-8 and TRBJ2-2, is EAGVTQSPTHLIKTRGQQATLRCSPISGHTSVYWYQQALGLGLQFLLWYDEGEERNRGNFPPRFSGRQFPNYSSELNVNALELEDSALYLCASSSGLAGGSTGELFFGEGSRLTVL.